This TCR beta chain was recovered during a study of T cell repertoires in cytomegalovirus infection. In the study overall: A matching HLA type, together with CMV infection, was signaled by public TCR beta signatures.

Study-wide findings and caveats: Cumulative public TCR beta family frequency identified carriers of CMV plus the relevant HLA. CMV-specific HLA-C-restricted TCR beta clonotypes dominated the ex vivo response.

TCRdb re-called the reads with MiXCR, one entry per CDR3 protein. The sample holds approximately 180,000 distinct CDR3 sequences, 15% to 20% seen once. Germline CDR1 and CDR2: SEHNR and FQNEAQ (reference sequence). Trimming removed 7 bases from V and 2 bases from J; junction bases left unmatched: 8. The CDR3 has 14 amino acids. About this clonotype itself: The antigen remains unidentified.

Source material: CD8+ T cells from PBMCs. The clonotype was recovered from a human donor in good health (CMV status not recorded). Some clones in this sample may be carry-over from other donors' samples. The chain uses TRBV7-9 and TRBJ2-7; 7 nucleotides agree with TRBD1. CDR3 in amino acids: CASTLPGGPYEQYF. The CDR3 region has the DNA TGTGCCAGCACCCTCCCAGGGGGTCCCTACGAGCAGTACTTC.